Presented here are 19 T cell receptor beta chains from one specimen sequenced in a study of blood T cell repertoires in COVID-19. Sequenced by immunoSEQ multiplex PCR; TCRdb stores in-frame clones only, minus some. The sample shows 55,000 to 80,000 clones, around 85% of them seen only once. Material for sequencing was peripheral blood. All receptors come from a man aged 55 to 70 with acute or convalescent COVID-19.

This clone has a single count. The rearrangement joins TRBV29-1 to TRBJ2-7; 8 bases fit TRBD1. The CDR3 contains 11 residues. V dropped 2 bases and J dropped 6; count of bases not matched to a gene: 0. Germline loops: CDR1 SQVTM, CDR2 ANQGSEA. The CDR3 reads CSVEQGAEQYF. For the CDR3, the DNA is TGCAGCGTTGAACAGGGGGCCGAGCAGTACTTC.

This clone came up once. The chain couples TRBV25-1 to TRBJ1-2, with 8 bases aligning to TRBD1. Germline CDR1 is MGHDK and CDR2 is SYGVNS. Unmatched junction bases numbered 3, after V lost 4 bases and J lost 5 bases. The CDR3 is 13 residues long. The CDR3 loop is CASSAGQVYGYTF. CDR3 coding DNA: TGTGCCAGCAGTGCGGGACAGGTGTATGGCTACACCTTC.

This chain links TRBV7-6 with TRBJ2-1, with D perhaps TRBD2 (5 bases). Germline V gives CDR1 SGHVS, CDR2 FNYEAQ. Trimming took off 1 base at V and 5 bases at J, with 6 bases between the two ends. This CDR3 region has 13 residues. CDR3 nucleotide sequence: TGTGCCAGCAGCTTAGGGAGGCACAATGAGCAGTTCTTC. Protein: CASSLGRHNEQFF.

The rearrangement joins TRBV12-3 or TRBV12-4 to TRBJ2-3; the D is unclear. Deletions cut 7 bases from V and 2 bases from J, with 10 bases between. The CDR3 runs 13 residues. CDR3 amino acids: CASKHADTDTQYF. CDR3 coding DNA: TGTGCCAGCAAACACGCCGACACAGATACGCAGTATTTT.

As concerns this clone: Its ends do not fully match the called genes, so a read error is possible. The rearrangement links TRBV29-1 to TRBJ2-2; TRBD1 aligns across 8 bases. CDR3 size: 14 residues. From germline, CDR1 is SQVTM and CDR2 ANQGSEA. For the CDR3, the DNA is TGCAGCGTGGAAGGGACAGGCGGCGCCGGGGAGCTGTTTTTT. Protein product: CSVEGTGGAGELFF.

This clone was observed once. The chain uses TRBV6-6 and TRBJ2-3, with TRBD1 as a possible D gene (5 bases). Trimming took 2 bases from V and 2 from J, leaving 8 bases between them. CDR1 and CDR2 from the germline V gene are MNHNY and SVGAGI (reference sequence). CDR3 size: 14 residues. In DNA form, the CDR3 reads TGTGCCAGCAGTTACCCAGGGTCCACAGATACGCAGTATTTT. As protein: CASSYPGSTDTQYF.

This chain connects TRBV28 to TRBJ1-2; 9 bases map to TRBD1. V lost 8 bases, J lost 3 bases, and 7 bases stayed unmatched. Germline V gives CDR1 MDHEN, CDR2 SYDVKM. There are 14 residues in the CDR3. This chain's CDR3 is CASHRGRDDYGYTF. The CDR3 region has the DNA TGTGCCAGCCACAGGGGGCGTGATGACTATGGCTACACCTTC.

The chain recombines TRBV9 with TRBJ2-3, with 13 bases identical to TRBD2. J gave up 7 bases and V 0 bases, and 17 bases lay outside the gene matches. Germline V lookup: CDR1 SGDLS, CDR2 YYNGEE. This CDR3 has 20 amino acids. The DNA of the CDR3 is TGTGCCAGCAGCGTAGGGGGACTAGCGGGAAACACGGGCCAGGTGCATACGCAGTATTTT. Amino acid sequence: CASSVGGLAGNTGQVHTQYF. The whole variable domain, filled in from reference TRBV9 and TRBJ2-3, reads DSGVTQTPKHLITATGQRVTLRCSPRSGDLSVYWYQQSLDQGLQFLIQYYNGEERAKGNILERFSAQQFPDLHSELNLSSLELGDSALYFCASSVGGLAGNTGQVHTQYFGPGTRLTVL.

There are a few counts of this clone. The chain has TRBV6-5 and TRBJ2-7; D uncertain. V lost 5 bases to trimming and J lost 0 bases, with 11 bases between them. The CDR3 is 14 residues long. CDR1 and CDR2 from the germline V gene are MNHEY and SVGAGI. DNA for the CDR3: TGTGCCAGCAGTCAATACTGGAGCTCCTACGAGCAGTACTTC. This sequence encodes CASSQYWSSYEQYF.

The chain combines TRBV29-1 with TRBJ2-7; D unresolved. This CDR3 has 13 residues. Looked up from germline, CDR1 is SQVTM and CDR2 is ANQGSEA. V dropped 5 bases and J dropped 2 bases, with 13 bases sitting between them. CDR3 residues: CSVFAVNPYEQYF. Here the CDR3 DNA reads TGCAGCGTTTTTGCAGTGAATCCCTACGAGCAGTACTTC.

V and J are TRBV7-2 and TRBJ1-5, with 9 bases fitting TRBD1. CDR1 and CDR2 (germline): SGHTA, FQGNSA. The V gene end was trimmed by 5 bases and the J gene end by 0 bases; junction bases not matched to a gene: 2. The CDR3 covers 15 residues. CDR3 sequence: CASSQTGGSNQPQHF. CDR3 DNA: TGTGCCAGCAGCCAGACAGGGGGTAGCAATCAGCCCCAGCATTTT.

The CDR3 region is CSATLAGVNEQFF. CDR3 bases: TGCAGCGCTACACTAGCGGGTGTCAATGAGCAGTTCTTC. This chain joins TRBV29-1 and TRBJ2-1; 9 nucleotides line up with TRBD2. The CDR3 runs 13 residues. Trimming removed 7 bases from V and 6 bases from J; junction bases left unmatched: 7. Germline lookup yields CDR1 SQVTM and CDR2 ANQGSEA.

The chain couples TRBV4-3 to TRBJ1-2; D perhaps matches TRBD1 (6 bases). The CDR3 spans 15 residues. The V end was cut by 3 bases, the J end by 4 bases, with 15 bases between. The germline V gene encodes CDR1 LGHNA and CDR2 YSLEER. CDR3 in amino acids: CASSHDEQGAYGYTF. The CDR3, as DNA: TGCGCCAGCAGCCATGACGAACAGGGTGCCTATGGCTACACCTTC.

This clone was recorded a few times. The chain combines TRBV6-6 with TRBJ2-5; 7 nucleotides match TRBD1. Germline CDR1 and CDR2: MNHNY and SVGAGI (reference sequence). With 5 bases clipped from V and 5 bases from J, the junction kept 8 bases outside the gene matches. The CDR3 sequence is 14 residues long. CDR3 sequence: CASSTPGQWETQYF. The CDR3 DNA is TGTGCCAGCAGTACCCCGGGACAGTGGGAGACCCAGTACTTC.

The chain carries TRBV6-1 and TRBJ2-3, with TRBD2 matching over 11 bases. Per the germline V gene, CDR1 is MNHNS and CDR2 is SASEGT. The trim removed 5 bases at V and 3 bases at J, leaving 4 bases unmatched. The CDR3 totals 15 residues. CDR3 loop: CASSRLAGGTDTQYF. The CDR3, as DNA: TGTGCCAGCAGTCGGCTAGCGGGAGGTACAGATACGCAGTATTTT.

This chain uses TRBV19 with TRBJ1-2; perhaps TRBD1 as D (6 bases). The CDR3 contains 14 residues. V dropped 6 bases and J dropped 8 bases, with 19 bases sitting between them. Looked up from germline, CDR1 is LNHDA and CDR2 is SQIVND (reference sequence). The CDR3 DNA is TGTGCCAGTAGCAACTCAGGGGACCTCCGGGGCTACACCTTC. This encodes CASSNSGDLRGYTF. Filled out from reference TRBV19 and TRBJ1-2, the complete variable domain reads DGGITQSPKYLFRKEGQNVTLSCEQNLNHDAMYWYRQDPGQGLRLIYYSQIVNDFQKGDIAEGYSVSREKKESFPLTVTSAQKNPTAFYLCASSNSGDLRGYTFGSGTRLTVV.

CDR3 sequence reads: CASRREGRTGELFF. The DNA of the CDR3 is TGTGCCAGCAGGCGGGAGGGTCGCACCGGGGAGCTGTTTTTT. The chain has TRBV27 and TRBJ2-2; 9 bases are a match to TRBD2. V gave up 6 bases and J gave up 4 bases; unmatched junction bases: 3. Germline-derived CDR1 and CDR2 are MNHEY and SMNVEV (reference sequence). The CDR3 has 14 residues.

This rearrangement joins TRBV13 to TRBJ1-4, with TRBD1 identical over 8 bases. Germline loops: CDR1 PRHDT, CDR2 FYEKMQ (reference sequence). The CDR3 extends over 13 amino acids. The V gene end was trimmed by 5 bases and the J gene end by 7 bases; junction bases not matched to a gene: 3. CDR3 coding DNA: TGTGCCAGCAGCCTCCAGGGGGCTGAAAAACTGTTTTTT. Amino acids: CASSLQGAEKLFF. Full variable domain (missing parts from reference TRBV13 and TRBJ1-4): AAGVIQSPRHLIKEKRETATLKCYPIPRHDTVYWYQQGPGQDPQFLISFYEKMQSDKGSIPDRFSAQQFSDYHSELNMSSLELGDSALYFCASSLQGAEKLFFGSGTQLSVL.

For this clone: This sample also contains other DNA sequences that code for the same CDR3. The CDR3 nucleotides read TGTGCCAGCAGCCCCCGGGAGACCCAGTACTTC. The encoded protein is CASSPRETQYF. The chain combines TRBV7-9 with TRBJ2-5, with no clear D. CDR1 and CDR2 from the germline V gene are SEHNR and FQNEAQ (reference sequence). V lost 5 bases and J lost 5, with 6 bases in between. The CDR3 spans 11 residues.